This is a list of T cell receptor beta chains from one sample in a study of blood T cell repertoires in COVID-19. Using immunoSEQ multiplex PCR, the repertoire was profiled, and TCRdb retains in-frame clones only, with some absent. Of 60,000 to 85,000 clones in the sample, just under 85% were seen once. Material for sequencing was peripheral blood. These receptors were taken from a man aged 70 or older with acute or convalescent COVID-19. The conserved cysteine and the conserved F or W are not part of the CDR3 here. D genes are given only for firm matches.

TRBV20-1	TRBD2	TRBJ2-1	SASSLGGGPLNNEQF
TRBV3-1/TRBV3-2	-	TRBJ2-5	ASSPARRGETQY
TRBV3-1/TRBV3-2	-	TRBJ1-2	ASSRIGGGYT
TRBV2	-	TRBJ2-1	ASSDWEYNEQF
TRBV6-6	-	TRBJ1-5	ASNRGGNQPQH
TRBV7-3	TRBD1	TRBJ2-2	ASSATGGSGELF
TRBV19	-	TRBJ1-2	ASSIVQGYGYT
TRBV28	TRBD2	TRBJ2-7	ASSFPSGNYEQY
TRBV3-1/TRBV3-2	-	TRBJ1-3	ASSQNPAGSGNTIY
TRBV29-1	-	TRBJ2-7	SVRRGVYEQY
TRBV7-2	TRBD1	TRBJ1-5	ASRPTGEDQPQH
TRBV29-1	TRBD1	TRBJ2-1	SVETGQGASEQF